Listed here is a single TCR beta chain. What it binds is unknown. This table comes from immunoSEQ multiplex PCR, and its TCRdb copy is limited to in-frame clones, with some not included. This table has fewer than 95,000 clones, approximately 90% appearing once. This sample is drawn from a study of T cells in localized non-small cell lung cancer. General observations from the study: Measurement of T cell clonality placed uninvolved adjacent lung highest, above the level in tumor.

Germline V CDR1 and CDR2: LNHDA, SQIVND (reference sequence). This CDR3 is 15 amino acids long. The V segment lost 4 bases and the J segment 5 bases; nucleotides outside the gene matches: 8. This receptor was identified in a woman aged 35 to 75 with stage II squamous cell lung carcinoma. Source: PBMCs, taken before any cancer treatment. The chain employs TRBV19 and TRBJ2-1; 7 nucleotides line up with TRBD1. The CDR3 region is CASSTGQVPNNEQFF. The CDR3, as DNA: TGTGCCAGTAGTACCGGACAGGTCCCGAACAATGAGCAGTTCTTC.